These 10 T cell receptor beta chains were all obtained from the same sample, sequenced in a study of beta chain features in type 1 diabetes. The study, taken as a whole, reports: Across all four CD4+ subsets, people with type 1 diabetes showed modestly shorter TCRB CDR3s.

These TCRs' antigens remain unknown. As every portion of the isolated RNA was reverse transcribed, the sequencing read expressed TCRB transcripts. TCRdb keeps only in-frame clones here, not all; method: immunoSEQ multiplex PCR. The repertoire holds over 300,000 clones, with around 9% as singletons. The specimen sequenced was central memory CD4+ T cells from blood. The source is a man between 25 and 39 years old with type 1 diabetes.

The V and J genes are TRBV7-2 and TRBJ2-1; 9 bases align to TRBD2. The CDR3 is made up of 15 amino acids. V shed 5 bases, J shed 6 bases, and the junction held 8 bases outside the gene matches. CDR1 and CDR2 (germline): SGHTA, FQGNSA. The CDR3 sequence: CASSPQRGAFNEQFF. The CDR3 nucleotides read TGTGCCAGCAGCCCCCAGCGGGGGGCTTTCAATGAGCAGTTCTTC.

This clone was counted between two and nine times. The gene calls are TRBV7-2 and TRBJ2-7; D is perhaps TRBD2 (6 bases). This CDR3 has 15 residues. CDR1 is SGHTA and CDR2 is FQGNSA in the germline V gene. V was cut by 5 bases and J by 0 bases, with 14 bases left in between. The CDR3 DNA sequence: TGTGCCAGCAGCGGAGGGATCGGAACCTCCTACGAGCAGTACTTC. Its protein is CASSGGIGTSYEQYF.

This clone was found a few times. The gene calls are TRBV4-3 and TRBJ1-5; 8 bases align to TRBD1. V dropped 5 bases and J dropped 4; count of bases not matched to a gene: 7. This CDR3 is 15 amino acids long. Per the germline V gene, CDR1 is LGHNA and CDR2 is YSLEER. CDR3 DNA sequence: TGCGCCAGCAGCTCCGGGACAGGCCAGAATCAGCCCCAGCATTTT. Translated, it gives CASSSGTGQNQPQHF.

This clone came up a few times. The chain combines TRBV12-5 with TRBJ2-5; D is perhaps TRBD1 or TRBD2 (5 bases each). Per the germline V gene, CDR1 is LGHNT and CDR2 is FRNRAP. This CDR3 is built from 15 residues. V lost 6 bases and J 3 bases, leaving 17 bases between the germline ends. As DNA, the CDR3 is TGTGCTAGTGGCCGCCGCCGGGACCGCGAAGAGACCCAGTACTTC. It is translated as CASGRRRDREETQYF.

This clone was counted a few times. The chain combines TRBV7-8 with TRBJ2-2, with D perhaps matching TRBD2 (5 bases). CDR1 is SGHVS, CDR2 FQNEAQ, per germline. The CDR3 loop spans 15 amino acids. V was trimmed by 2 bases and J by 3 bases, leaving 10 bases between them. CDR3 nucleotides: TGTGCCAGCAGCTTAAGAGGGCAGCACACCGGGGAGCTGTTTTTT. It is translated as CASSLRGQHTGELFF.

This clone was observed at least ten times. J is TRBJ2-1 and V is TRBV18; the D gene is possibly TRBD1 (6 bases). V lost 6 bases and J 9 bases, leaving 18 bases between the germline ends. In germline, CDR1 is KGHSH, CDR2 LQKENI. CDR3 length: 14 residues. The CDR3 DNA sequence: TGTGCCAGCTCTCCAGGACAGTCGGCCCCTGAGCAGTTCTTC. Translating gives CASSPGQSAPEQFF.

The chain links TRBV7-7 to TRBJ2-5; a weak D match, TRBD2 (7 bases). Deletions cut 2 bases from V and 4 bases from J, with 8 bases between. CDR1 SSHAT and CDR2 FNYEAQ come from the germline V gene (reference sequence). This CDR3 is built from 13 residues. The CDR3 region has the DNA TGTGCCAGCAGCTTAAGGGGGGGAGAGACCCAGTACTTC. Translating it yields CASSLRGGETQYF.

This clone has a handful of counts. CDR3 region: CSVTQIEGQGSYGYTF. The CDR3 nucleotides are TGCAGCGTTACACAAATCGAAGGACAGGGGTCATATGGCTACACCTTC. The chain couples TRBV29-1 to TRBJ1-2, with 9 bases lining up with TRBD1. The CDR3 sequence is 16 residues long. The ends lost 5 bases at V and 5 bases at J; junction bases unmatched: 15. The germline CDR1 and CDR2 sequences are SQVTM and ANQGSEA.

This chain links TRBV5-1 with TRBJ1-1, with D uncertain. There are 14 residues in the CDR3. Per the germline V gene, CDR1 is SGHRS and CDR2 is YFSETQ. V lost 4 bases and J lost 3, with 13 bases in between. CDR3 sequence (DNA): TGCGCCAGCAGCCTGCTTGGGAGGGACACTGAAGCTTTCTTT. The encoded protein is CASSLLGRDTEAFF.

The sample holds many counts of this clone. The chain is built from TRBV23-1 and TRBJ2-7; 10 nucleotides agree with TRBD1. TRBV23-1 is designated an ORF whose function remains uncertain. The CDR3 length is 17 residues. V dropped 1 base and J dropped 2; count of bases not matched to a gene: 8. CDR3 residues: CASSQLIRDRGPYEQYF. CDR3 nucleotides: TGCGCCAGCAGTCAATTAATTAGGGACAGGGGCCCCTACGAGCAGTACTTC.